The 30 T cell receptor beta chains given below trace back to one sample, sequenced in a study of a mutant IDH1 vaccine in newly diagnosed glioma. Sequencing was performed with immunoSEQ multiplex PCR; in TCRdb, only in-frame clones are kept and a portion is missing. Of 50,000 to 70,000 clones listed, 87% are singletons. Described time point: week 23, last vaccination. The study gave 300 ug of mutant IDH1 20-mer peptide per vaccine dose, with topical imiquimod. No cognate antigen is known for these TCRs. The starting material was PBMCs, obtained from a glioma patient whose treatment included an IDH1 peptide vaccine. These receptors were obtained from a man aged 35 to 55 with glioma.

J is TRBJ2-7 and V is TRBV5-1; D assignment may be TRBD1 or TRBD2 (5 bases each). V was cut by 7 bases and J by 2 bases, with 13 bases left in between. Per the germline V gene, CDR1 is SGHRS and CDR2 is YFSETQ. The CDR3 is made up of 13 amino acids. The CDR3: CASRRDLTYEQYF. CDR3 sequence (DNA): TGCGCCAGCCGCCGGGACCTAACCTACGAGCAGTACTTC.

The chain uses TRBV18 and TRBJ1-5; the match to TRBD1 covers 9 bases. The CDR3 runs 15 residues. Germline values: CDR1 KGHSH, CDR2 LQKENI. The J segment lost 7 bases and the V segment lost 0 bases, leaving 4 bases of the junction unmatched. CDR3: CASSPPGQGGQPQHF. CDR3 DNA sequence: TGTGCCAGCTCACCACCGGGACAGGGTGGCCAGCCCCAGCATTTT. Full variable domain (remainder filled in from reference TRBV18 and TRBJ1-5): NAGVMQNPRHLVRRRGQEARLRCSPMKGHSHVYWYRQLPEEGLKFMVYLQKENIIDESGMPKERFSAEFPKEGPSILRIQQVVRGDSAAYFCASSPPGQGGQPQHFGDGTRLSIL.

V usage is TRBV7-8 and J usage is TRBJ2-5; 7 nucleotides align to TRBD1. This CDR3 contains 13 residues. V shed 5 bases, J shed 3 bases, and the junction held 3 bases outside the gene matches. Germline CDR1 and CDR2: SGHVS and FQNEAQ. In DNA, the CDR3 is TGTGCCAGCAGCACCGACAGGGAAGAGACCCAGTACTTC. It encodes CASSTDREETQYF.

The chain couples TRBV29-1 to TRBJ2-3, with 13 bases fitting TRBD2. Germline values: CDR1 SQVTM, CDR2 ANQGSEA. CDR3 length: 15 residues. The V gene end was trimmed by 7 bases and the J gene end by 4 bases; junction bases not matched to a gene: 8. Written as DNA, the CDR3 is TGCAGCGGTTTCGGGACTAGCGGGACCTCAGATACGCAGTATTTT. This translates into CSGFGTSGTSDTQYF.

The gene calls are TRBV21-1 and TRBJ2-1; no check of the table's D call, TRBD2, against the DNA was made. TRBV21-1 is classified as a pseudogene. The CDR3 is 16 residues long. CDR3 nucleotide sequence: TGTGCCAGCAGCACTGGACTAGCTGTAACTTGGGGGGAGCAGTTCTTC. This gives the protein CASSTGLAVTWGEQFF.

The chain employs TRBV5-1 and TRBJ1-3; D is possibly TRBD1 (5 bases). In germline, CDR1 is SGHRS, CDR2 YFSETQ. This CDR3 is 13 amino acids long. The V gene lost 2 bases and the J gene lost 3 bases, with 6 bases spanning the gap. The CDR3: CASSFQGGNTIYF. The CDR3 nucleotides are TGCGCCAGCAGCTTCCAGGGTGGAAACACCATATATTTT.

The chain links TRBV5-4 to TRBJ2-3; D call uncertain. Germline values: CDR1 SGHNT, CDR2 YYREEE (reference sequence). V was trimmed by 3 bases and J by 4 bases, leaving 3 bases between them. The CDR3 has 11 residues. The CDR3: CASSSSDTQYF. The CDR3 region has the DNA TGTGCCAGCAGCTCGTCAGATACGCAGTATTTT.

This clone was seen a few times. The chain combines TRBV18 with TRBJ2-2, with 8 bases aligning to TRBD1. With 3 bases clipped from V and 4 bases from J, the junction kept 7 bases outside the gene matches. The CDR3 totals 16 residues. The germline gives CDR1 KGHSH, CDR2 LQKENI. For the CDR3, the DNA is TGTGCCAGCTCACCTACTGGACAGGGAGGCACCGGGGAGCTGTTTTTT. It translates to CASSPTGQGGTGELFF.

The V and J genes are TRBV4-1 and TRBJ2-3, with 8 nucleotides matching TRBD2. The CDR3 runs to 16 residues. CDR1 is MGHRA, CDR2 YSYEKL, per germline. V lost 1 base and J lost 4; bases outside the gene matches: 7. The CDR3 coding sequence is TGCGCCAGCAGCCAAGCCCCGGGAGGGTGGGCAGATACGCAGTATTTT. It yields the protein CASSQAPGGWADTQYF.

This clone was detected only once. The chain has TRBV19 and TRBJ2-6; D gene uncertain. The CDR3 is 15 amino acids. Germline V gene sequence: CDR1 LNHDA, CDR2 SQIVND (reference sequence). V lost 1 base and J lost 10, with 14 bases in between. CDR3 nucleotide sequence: TGTGCCAGTAGTATAGCTATAACTCCTCTTAACGTCCTGACTTTC. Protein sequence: CASSIAITPLNVLTF.

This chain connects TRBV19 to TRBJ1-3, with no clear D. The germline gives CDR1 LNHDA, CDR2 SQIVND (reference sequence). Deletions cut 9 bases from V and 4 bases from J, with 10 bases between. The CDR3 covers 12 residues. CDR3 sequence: CARAPRGNTIYF. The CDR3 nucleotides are TGTGCCAGGGCTCCCAGGGGAAACACCATATATTTT.

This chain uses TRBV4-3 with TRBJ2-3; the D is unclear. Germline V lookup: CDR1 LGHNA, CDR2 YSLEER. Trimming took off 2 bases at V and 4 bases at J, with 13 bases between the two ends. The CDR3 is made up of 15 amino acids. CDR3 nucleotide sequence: TGCGCCAGCAGCCAAAATCCAACCCGCGCAGATACGCAGTATTTT. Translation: CASSQNPTRADTQYF.

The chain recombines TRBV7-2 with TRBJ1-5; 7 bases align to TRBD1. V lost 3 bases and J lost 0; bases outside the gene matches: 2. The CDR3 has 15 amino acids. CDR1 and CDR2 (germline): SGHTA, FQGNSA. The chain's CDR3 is CASSFGTASNQPQHF. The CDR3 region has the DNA TGTGCCAGCAGCTTTGGGACAGCTAGCAATCAGCCCCAGCATTTT.

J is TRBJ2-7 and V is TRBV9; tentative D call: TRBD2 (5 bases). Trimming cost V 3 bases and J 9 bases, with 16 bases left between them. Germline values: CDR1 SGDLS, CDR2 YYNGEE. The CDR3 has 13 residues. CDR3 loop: CASSEQDSRGQYF. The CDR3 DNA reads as TGTGCCAGCAGCGAGCAGGACTCCCGGGGGCAGTACTTC.

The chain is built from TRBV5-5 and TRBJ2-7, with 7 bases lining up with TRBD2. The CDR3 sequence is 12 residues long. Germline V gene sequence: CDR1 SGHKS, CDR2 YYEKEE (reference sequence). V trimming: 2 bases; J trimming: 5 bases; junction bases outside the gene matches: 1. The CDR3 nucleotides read TGTGCCAGCAGCTTCACTAGCGACGAGCAGTACTTC. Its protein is CASSFTSDEQYF.

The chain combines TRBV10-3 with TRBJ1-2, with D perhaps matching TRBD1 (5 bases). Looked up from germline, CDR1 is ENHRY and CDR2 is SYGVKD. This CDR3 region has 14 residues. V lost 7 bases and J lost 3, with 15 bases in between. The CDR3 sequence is CAIMRGGSDYGYTF. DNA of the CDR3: TGTGCCATCATGAGGGGAGGTAGCGACTATGGCTACACCTTC.

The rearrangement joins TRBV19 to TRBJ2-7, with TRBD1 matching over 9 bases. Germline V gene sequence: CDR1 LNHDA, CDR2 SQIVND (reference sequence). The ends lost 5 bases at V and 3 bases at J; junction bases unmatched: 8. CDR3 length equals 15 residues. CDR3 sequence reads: CASSLTDRGGYEQYF. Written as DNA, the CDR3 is TGTGCCAGTAGTTTAACGGACAGGGGAGGCTACGAGCAGTACTTC.

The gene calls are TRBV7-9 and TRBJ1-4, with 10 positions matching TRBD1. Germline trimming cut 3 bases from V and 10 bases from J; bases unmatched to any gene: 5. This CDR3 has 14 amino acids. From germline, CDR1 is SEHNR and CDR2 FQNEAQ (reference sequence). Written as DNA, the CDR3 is TGTGCCAGCAGCTTGGGGACAGGGGCTCGAAAACTGTTTTTT. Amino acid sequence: CASSLGTGARKLFF. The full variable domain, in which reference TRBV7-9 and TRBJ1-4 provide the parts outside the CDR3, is DTGVSQNPRHKITKRGQNVTFRCDPISEHNRLYWYRQTLGQGPEFLTYFQNEAQLEKSRLLSDRFSAERPKGSFSTLEIQRTEQGDSAMYLCASSLGTGARKLFFGSGTQLSVL.

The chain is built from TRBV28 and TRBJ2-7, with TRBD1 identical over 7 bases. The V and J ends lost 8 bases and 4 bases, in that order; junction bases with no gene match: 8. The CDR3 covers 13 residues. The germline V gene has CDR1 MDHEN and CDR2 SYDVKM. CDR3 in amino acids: CASEGARRYEQYF. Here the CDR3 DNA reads TGTGCCAGCGAGGGGGCTCGGCGGTACGAGCAGTACTTC.

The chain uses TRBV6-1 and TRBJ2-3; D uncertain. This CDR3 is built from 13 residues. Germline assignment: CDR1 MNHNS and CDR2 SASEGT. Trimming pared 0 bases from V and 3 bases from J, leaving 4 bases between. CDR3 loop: CASSEAGTDTQYF. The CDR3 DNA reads TGTGCCAGCAGTGAAGCCGGGACAGATACGCAGTATTTT.

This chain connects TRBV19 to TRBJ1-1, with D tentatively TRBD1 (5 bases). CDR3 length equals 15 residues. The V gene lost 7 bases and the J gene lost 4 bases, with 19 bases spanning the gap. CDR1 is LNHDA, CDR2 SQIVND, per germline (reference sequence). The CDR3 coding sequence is TGTGCCAGTACCTCAGTCGACAGCCTGAGCACTGAAGCTTTCTTT. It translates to CASTSVDSLSTEAFF.

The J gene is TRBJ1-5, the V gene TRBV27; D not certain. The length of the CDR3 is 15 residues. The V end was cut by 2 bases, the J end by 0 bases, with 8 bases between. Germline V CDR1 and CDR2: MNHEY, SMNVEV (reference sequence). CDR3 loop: CASSLGGFSNQPQHF. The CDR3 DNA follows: TGTGCCAGCAGTTTAGGAGGATTTAGCAATCAGCCCCAGCATTTT.

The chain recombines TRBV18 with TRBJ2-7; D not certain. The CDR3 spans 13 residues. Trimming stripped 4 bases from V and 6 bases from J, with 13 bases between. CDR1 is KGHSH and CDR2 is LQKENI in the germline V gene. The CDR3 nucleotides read TGTGCCAGCTCACAGGCTGGGCAGCGCGAGCAGTACTTC. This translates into CASSQAGQREQYF.

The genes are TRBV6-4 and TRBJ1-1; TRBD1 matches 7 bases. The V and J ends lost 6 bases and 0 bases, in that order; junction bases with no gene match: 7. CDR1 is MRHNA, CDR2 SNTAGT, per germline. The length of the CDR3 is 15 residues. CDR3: CASRLRQGLNTEAFF. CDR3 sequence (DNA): TGTGCCAGCAGGCTTCGACAGGGACTGAACACTGAAGCTTTCTTT.

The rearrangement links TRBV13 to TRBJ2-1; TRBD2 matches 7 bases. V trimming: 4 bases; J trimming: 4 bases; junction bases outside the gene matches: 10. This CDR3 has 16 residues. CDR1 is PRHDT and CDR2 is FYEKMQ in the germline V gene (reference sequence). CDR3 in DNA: TGTGCCAGCAGCTCAACTTCTAGCGGACCGTACAATGAGCAGTTCTTC. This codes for CASSSTSSGPYNEQFF. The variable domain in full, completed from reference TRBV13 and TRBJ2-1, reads AAGVIQSPRHLIKEKRETATLKCYPIPRHDTVYWYQQGPGQDPQFLISFYEKMQSDKGSIPDRFSAQQFSDYHSELNMSSLELGDSALYFCASSSTSSGPYNEQFFGPGTRLTVL.

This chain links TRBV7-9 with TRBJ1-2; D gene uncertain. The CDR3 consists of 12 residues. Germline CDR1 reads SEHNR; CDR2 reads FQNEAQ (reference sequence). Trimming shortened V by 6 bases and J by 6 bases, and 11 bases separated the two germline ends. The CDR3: CASRGGGNGYTF. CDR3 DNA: TGTGCCAGCAGGGGTGGAGGGAATGGCTACACCTTC.

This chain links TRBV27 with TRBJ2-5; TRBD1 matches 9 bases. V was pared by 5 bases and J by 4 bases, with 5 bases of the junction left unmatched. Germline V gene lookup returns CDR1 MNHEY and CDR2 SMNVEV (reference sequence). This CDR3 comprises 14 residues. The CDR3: CASSRDRAGETQYF. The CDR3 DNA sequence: TGTGCCAGCAGTAGGGACAGGGCGGGAGAGACCCAGTACTTC.

CDR3: CASNQGLAGGSYEQYF. The CDR3 bases are TGTGCCAGTAACCAGGGGCTAGCGGGAGGATCCTACGAGCAGTACTTC. The chain carries TRBV19 and TRBJ2-7; TRBD2 aligns across 11 bases. In germline, CDR1 is LNHDA, CDR2 SQIVND (reference sequence). V lost 7 bases, J lost 1 base, and 9 bases stayed unmatched. CDR3 length equals 16 residues.

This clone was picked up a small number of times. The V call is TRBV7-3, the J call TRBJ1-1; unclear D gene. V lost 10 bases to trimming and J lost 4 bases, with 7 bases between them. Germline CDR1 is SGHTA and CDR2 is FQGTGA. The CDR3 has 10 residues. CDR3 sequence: CATAGTEAFF. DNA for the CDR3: TGTGCCACCGCAGGCACTGAAGCTTTCTTT.

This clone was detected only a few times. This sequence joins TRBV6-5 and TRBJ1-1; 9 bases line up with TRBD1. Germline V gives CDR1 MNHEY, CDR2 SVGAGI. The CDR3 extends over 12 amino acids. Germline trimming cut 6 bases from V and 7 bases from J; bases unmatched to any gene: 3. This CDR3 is CASRRGQGEAFF. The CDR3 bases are TGTGCCAGCAGACGGGGACAGGGTGAAGCTTTCTTT.